The TCR beta chain described here comes from a study of HIV-infected children after antiretroviral therapy interruption. Study as a whole: Weeks 0, 12, interruption end (24 or 48), and about 3 years post-study gave interruption-arm samples. Samples from the continuous-treatment group were taken at weeks 0, 48 and 150.

CDR1 and CDR2 from the germline V gene are DFQATT and SNEGSKA (reference sequence). This CDR3 has 14 residues. Trimming left V 3 bases short and J 3 bases short, with 12 bases between. Treatment indicated: PENTA 11 planned treatment interruption arm or continuous ART arm. At least 24 weeks of at least three-drug ART, in children 2 to 15 years. RNA-based 3' RACE libraries used unique molecular identifiers. In TCRdb, the 3' RACE reads were re-called with MiXCR into one record per CDR3 protein. The sample has some 40,000 distinct CDR3 sequences; around 7% are singletons. At least ten counts were recorded for this clonotype. Its target is not known. Study findings and constraints: Naive CD4+ sequences overlapped less between time points once interruption began.

Source: CD45RA+ CD4+ T cells from PBMCs, pooled from several time points, taken from a donor given antiretroviral therapy, either interrupted or continuous. Regarding subset: naive CD4+ CD45RA+ CD45RO- T cells. This receptor was identified in a pool of human donors with HIV. The chain links TRBV20-1 to TRBJ1-5; D is uncertain. CDR3 coding DNA: TGCAGTGCTAGTCGAGACAAGGACAATCAGCCCCAGCATTTT. This sequence encodes CSASRDKDNQPQHF.